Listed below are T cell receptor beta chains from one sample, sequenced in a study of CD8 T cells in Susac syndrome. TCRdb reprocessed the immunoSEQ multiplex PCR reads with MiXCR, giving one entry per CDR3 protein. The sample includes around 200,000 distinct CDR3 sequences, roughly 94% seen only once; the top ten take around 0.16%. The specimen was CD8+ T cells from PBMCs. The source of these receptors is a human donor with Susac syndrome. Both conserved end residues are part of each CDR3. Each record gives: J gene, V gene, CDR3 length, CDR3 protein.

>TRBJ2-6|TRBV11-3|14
CASSISSGANVLTF
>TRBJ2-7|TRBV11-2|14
CASSVGTAGDEQYF
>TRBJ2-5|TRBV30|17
CAWSGVSGGDAGETQYF
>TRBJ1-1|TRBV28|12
CASEVQGTEAFF
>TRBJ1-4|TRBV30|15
CAWKGHPREGEKLFF
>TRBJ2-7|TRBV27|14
CASSLQGSSYEQYF
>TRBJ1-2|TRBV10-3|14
CAISAQGPNYGYTF
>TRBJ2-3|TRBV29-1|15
CSVEEASVGTDTQYF
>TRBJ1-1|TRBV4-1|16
CASSQAQGAGYTEAFF
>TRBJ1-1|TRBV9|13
CASSVNLGTEAFF
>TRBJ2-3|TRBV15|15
CATSIKTGGPDTQYF
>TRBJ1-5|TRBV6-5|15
CASSRDRGSNQPQHF
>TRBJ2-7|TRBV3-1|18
CASSQEHRAGPLSYEQYF
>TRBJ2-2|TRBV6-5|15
CASRSRGENTGELFF
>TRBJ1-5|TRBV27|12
CASSGRDQPQHF
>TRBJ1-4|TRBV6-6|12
CASRISLEKLFF
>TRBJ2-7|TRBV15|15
CATSRDAGRAYEQYF
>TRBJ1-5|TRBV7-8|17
CASSLNSDRGTNQPQHF
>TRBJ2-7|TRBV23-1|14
CASSQPSDSYEQYF
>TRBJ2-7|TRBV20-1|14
CSARLSGRGIEQYF
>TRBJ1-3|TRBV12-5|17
CASGLVRLRSSGNTIYF
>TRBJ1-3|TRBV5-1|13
CASSFGAGNTIYF
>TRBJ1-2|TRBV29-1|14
CSVEEVTGGSGYTF
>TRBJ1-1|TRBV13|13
CASSFAANTEAFF
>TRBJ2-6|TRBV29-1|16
CSVALQDYSGANVLTF
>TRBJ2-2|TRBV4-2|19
CASSQDAGAGEDFAGELFF
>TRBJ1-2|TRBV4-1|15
CASSQDGTANYGYTF
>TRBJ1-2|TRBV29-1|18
CSVVLTGDSPVSNYGYTF
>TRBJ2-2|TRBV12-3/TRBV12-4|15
CASSLGQANTGELFF